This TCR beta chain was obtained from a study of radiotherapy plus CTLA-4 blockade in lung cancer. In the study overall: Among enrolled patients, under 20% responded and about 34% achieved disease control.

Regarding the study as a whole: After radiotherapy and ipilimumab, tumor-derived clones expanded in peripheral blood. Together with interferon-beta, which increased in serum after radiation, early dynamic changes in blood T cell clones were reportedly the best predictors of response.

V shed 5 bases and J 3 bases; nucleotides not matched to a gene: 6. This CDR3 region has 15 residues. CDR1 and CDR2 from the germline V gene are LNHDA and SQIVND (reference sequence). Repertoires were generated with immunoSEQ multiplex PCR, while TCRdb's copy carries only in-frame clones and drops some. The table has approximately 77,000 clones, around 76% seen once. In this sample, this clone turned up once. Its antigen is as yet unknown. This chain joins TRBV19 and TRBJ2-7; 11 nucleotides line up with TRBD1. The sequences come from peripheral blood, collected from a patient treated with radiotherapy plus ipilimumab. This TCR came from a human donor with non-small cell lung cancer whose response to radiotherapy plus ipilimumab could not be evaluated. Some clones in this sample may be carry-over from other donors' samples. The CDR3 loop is CASSQPGQGGYEQYF. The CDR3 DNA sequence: TGTGCCAGTAGTCAGCCGGGACAGGGGGGCTACGAGCAGTACTTC.